This record looks at one T cell receptor (beta chain) sequence and its context. Across about two dozen US areas, participants ranged in age from about 18 to 100 years. Allocation to cohorts depended on clinical history reported by the participants. Recovery among Cohort 3 donors was established by two negative PCRs, clearance, or symptom resolution. The trim removed 3 bases at V and 3 bases at J, leaving 0 bases unmatched. CDR1 and CDR2 from the germline V gene are KGHSH and LQKENI. The CDR3 extends over 13 amino acids. This sample was included in a study of blood T cell repertoires in COVID-19. Study as a whole: The analysed material was cDNA or gDNA that came from T cells, B-cell-depleted T cells, or PBMCs.

Here immunoSEQ multiplex PCR was the method, and the copy in TCRdb shows in-frame clones only, minus some. The sample holds hundreds of thousands of clones, around 92% seen once. This receptor was obtained from a woman aged 25 to 39 who had recovered from COVID-19. The chain joins TRBV18 to TRBJ1-1, with 8 bases fitting TRBD1. The sequenced sample consisted of PBMCs or T cells enriched from blood (not recorded which). Here the CDR3 DNA reads TGTGCCAGCTCACCGGACAGGGACACTGAAGCTTTCTTT. As protein: CASSPDRDTEAFF.